A single sample is the source of the 29 T cell receptor beta chains below, sequenced in a study of blood T cells in healthy people across ages. It was with a sample-barcoded 5' primer and a J-beta primer mix that a second PCR of roughly 6 to 12 cycles was run. Using its own MiXCR run on the 5' RACE reads, TCRdb lists one record per CDR3 protein. The table includes approximately 1.5 million distinct CDR3 sequences, roughly 43% detected once. Sequenced material: blood. All receptors derive from a woman younger than 35 in good health.

The chain employs TRBV6-2 or TRBV6-3 and TRBJ2-5; no firm D call. Trimming pared 5 bases from V and 2 bases from J, leaving 18 bases between. Per germline, CDR1 MNHEY and CDR2 SVGEGT. This CDR3 region has 16 residues. The DNA for the CDR3 is TGTGCCAGCAGTCCCAGGACCGGCCTTCAACAAGAGACCCAGTACTTC. It is translated as CASSPRTGLQQETQYF.

The chain employs TRBV28 and TRBJ2-2; D is possibly TRBD1 (6 bases). This CDR3 is 11 amino acids long. Per germline, CDR1 MDHEN and CDR2 SYDVKM. V was clipped by 10 bases and J by 7 bases, with 10 bases between them. CDR3 sequence: CATWGLGELFF. In nucleotides, the CDR3 is TGTGCCACATGGGGGCTCGGGGAGCTGTTTTTT.

This clonotype was seen a few times. The J gene is TRBJ1-2, the V gene TRBV4-2, with no clear D. Germline values: CDR1 LGHNA, CDR2 YNFKEQ. Trimming pared 1 base from V and 4 bases from J, leaving 10 bases between. The CDR3 has 14 amino acids. The CDR3 region has the DNA TGTGCCAGCAGCCAAGCTTCCAGCGTCTATGGCTACACCTTC. Translation: CASSQASSVYGYTF.

The chain employs TRBV4-3 and TRBJ2-5, with D maybe TRBD2 (6 bases). Per germline, CDR1 LGHNA and CDR2 YSLEER. The length of the CDR3 is 13 residues. Trimming removed 3 bases at V and 11 bases at J, with 16 bases between. The CDR3 region is CASSHVGGLEQYF. DNA of the CDR3: TGCGCCAGCAGCCATGTGGGAGGATTGGAGCAGTACTTC.

The chain links TRBV18 to TRBJ2-7; 7 positions match TRBD1. In germline, CDR1 is KGHSH, CDR2 LQKENI. J gave up 0 bases and V 5 bases, and 10 bases lay outside the gene matches. CDR3 size: 16 residues. CDR3 protein: CASSATGQPSSYEQYF. The DNA of the CDR3 is TGTGCCAGCTCAGCCACGGGACAGCCTAGCTCCTACGAGCAGTACTTC.

This chain uses TRBV27 with TRBJ2-1, with D tentatively TRBD1 (5 bases). Germline CDR1 MNHEY, CDR2 SMNVEV (reference sequence). This CDR3 region has 16 residues. V lost 4 bases to trimming and J lost 6 bases, with 19 bases between them. The CDR3 DNA is TGTGCCAGCAGTTCACCCAGAGAAAGGGGAACCAATGAGCAGTTCTTC. Protein sequence: CASSSPRERGTNEQFF.

This rearrangement joins TRBV7-2 to TRBJ2-1; no reliable D call. CDR1 is SGHTA, CDR2 FQGNSA, per germline. The CDR3 is 12 amino acids. The V and J ends lost 8 bases and 12 bases respectively, with 17 bases between them. The CDR3 spells CASSAASPRQFF. CDR3 bases: TGTGCCAGCTCCGCAGCGAGTCCGCGGCAGTTCTTC.

V usage is TRBV11-3 and J usage is TRBJ2-5; D possibly corresponds to TRBD1 (6 bases). This CDR3 contains 14 residues. CDR1 and CDR2 from the germline V gene are SGHNT and YENEEA. Trimming stripped 5 bases from V and 4 bases from J, with 14 bases between. CDR3 loop: CASSQQGTGETQYF. In nucleotides, the CDR3 is TGTGCCAGCAGCCAACAGGGTACGGGAGAGACCCAGTACTTC.

This sequence joins TRBV7-9 and TRBJ2-5; 8 bases match TRBD2. CDR3 size: 14 residues. The V gene end was trimmed by 5 bases and the J gene end by 11 bases; junction bases not matched to a gene: 13. Per the germline V gene, CDR1 is SEHNR and CDR2 is FQNEAQ (reference sequence). The DNA of the CDR3 is TGTGCCAGCAGCCCCCCATGGACTAGCAATGAGCAGTACTTC. Protein: CASSPPWTSNEQYF.

The chain joins TRBV29-1 to TRBJ2-1; TRBD1 is a possible D gene (5 bases). V was clipped by 0 bases and J by 9 bases, with 9 bases between them. Germline-derived CDR1 and CDR2 are SQVTM and ANQGSEA. The CDR3 spans 12 residues. The CDR3 region has the DNA TGCAGCGTTGAAGACAGGGCTATTGAGCAGTTCTTC. Its translation is CSVEDRAIEQFF.

The sample holds a few counts of this clonotype. V usage is TRBV28 and J usage is TRBJ1-2; D perhaps matches TRBD1 (5 bases). V dropped 5 bases and J dropped 4 bases, with 17 bases sitting between them. The CDR3 has 15 residues. CDR1 is MDHEN, CDR2 SYDVKM, per germline. The DNA for the CDR3 is TGTGCCAGCAGTACCGGCGGGGCGCATAGCTATGGCTACACCTTC. It translates to CASSTGGAHSYGYTF.

In its sample, this clonotype was seen a few times. The genes are TRBV5-6 and TRBJ1-6; TRBD1 aligns across 8 bases. In germline, CDR1 is SGHDT, CDR2 YYEEEE. CDR3 size: 15 residues. V shed 3 bases and J 10 bases; nucleotides not matched to a gene: 9. The CDR3 DNA sequence: TGTGCCAGCAGCTGGTGGACAGGGTTAATGTCACCCCTCCACTTT. It codes for CASSWWTGLMSPLHF.

Concerning this clonotype: Compared with germline, one end of the junction differs, possibly owing to a read error. This sequence joins TRBV7-9 and TRBJ1-2; 7 bases line up with TRBD1. Looked up from germline, CDR1 is SEHNR and CDR2 is FQNEAQ (reference sequence). CDR3 length: 17 amino acids. CDR3 bases: TGTGCCAGCAGCTTAAAGGGGACAGCACTATTTAACCATGGCTACACCTTC. Translating it yields CASSLKGTALFNHGYTF. The full variable domain, rest sourced from reference TRBV7-9 and TRBJ1-2, is DTGVSQNPRHKITKRGQNVTFRCDPISEHNRLYWYRQTLGQGPEFLTYFQNEAQLEKSRLLSDRFSAERPKGSFSTLEIQRTEQGDSAMYLCASSLKGTALFNHGYTFGSGTRLTVV.

The chain employs TRBV3-1 and TRBJ2-5, with 7 positions matching TRBD1. With 5 bases clipped from V and 3 bases from J, the junction kept 9 bases outside the gene matches. The CDR3 contains 15 residues. CDR1 and CDR2 from the germline V gene are LGHDT and YNNKEL (reference sequence). Here the CDR3 reads CASSSRQDREETQYF. The CDR3 DNA follows: TGTGCCAGCAGCTCGCGACAAGACAGGGAAGAGACCCAGTACTTC.

The genes are TRBV27 and TRBJ2-7; D gene unclear. Germline loops: CDR1 MNHEY, CDR2 SMNVEV (reference sequence). The V end lost 1 base, the J end lost 2 bases, and 9 bases lay between the germline ends. The CDR3 length is 14 residues. The CDR3 nucleotides are TGTGCCAGCAGTTTATTCGGCCGGGCCTACGAGCAGTACTTC. Protein: CASSLFGRAYEQYF.

In its sample, this clonotype was seen a few times. This chain uses TRBV4-1 with TRBJ2-1; 14 bases match TRBD2. After removal of 3 bases from V and 0 bases from J, the junction contained 1 base not matched to a gene. Germline values: CDR1 MGHRA, CDR2 YSYEKL. CDR3 length: 17 residues. The CDR3 reads CASSHGTSGSSYNEQFF. CDR3 in DNA: TGCGCCAGCAGCCACGGGACTAGCGGGAGCTCCTACAATGAGCAGTTCTTC.

V gene TRBV20-1 combines with J gene TRBJ1-5; D is perhaps TRBD1 (5 bases). Germline CDR1 is DFQATT and CDR2 is SNEGSKA (reference sequence). The CDR3 is 15 amino acids. Deletions cut 2 bases from V and 4 bases from J, with 15 bases between. The CDR3 loop reads CSARSTREQNQPQHF. As DNA, the CDR3 is TGCAGTGCTAGATCGACCAGGGAGCAAAATCAGCCCCAGCATTTT.

Remarks on this clonotype: This could be a read error, since a much larger clone is one nucleotide away. V usage is TRBV4-1 and J usage is TRBJ2-1; TRBD2 agrees at 7 bases. The germline V gene encodes CDR1 MGHRA and CDR2 YSYEKL. This CDR3 has 15 residues. The CDR3 loop reads CAGSSASGSYNEQFF. Here the CDR3 DNA reads TGCGCCGGCAGCTCAGCTAGCGGCTCCTACAATGAGCAGTTCTTC.

This clonotype was counted only a few times. The chain carries TRBV29-1 and TRBJ1-2, with D possibly matching TRBD1 (5 bases). V lost 7 bases and J lost 1, with 10 bases in between. Germline CDR1 SQVTM, CDR2 ANQGSEA. This CDR3 spans 12 amino acids. CDR3 sequence (DNA): TGCAGCGCCCGGACAATTAACTATGGCTACACCTTC. Protein product: CSARTINYGYTF. The full variable domain, with the rest looked up from reference TRBV29-1 and TRBJ1-2, is SAVISQKPSRDICQRGTSLTIQCQVDSQVTMMFWYRQQPGQSLTLIATANQGSEATYESGFVIDKFPISRPNLTFSTLTVSNMSPEDSSIYLCSARTINYGYTFGSGTRLTVV.

V and J are TRBV5-1 and TRBJ2-5, with 7 bases matching TRBD2. V lost 4 bases and J lost 1; bases outside the gene matches: 7. This CDR3 region has 15 residues. Germline assignment: CDR1 SGHRS and CDR2 YFSETQ. The CDR3 region has the DNA TGCGCCAGCAGCGTTAGCGGGCCTTCCCAAGAGACCCAGTACTTC. Translated, it gives CASSVSGPSQETQYF.

The CDR3 loop is CSARIPGGFNEKLFF. The CDR3, as DNA: TGCAGTGCTAGGATACCAGGGGGTTTCAACGAAAAACTGTTTTTT. J is TRBJ1-4 and V is TRBV20-1, with TRBD1 identical over 7 bases. This CDR3 comprises 15 residues. Germline CDR1 is DFQATT and CDR2 is SNEGSKA (reference sequence). J lost 8 bases, V lost 3 bases, and 12 bases had no gene match.

The chain recombines TRBV29-1 with TRBJ2-3; D gene unclear. The CDR3 spans 13 residues. Trimming cost V 1 base and J 7 bases, with 12 bases left between them. Germline V gene sequence: CDR1 SQVTM, CDR2 ANQGSEA. CDR3: CSVEVQIINTQYF. The CDR3 DNA reads TGCAGCGTTGAAGTCCAGATCATTAATACGCAGTATTTT.

The V gene is TRBV12-3 or TRBV12-4, the J gene TRBJ2-3; 12 bases are a match to TRBD2. The CDR3 length is 16 residues. Trimming took 6 bases from V and 4 from J; bases not matched to a gene: 8. Here the CDR3 DNA reads TGTGCCAGCAGCCGTCTAGCGGGGGGGTCAGCAGATACGCAGTATTTT. Its translation: CASSRLAGGSADTQYF.

J is TRBJ2-7 and V is TRBV3-1; D remains ambiguous. Trimming left V 0 bases short and J 7 bases short, with 13 bases between. Per germline, CDR1 LGHDT and CDR2 YNNKEL (reference sequence). The CDR3 length is 14 residues. The CDR3 DNA follows: TGTGCCAGCAGCCAAGATCTGACAAGGTGGGAGCAGTACTTC. Protein product: CASSQDLTRWEQYF.

This chain uses TRBV29-1 with TRBJ2-1; TRBD1 might be the D (5 bases). The germline V gene encodes CDR1 SQVTM and CDR2 ANQGSEA. The V end was cut by 4 bases, the J end by 2 bases, with 12 bases between. The CDR3 covers 14 residues. Here the CDR3 DNA reads TGCAGCGTTGGAACCTTGACAGCCTACAATGAGCAGTTCTTC. This sequence encodes CSVGTLTAYNEQFF.

The chain combines TRBV20-1 with TRBJ1-1, with no clear D. This CDR3 is built from 11 residues. Germline CDR1 DFQATT, CDR2 SNEGSKA (reference sequence). The CDR3 nucleotides read TGCAGCCAAGCCCGGGGTACTGAAGCTTTCTTT. This translates into CSQARGTEAFF.

The chain recombines TRBV20-1 with TRBJ2-7; D is perhaps TRBD2 (5 bases). Gene TRBJ2-5 matches the end of the DNA better, so the J call may be wrong. This CDR3 has 13 residues. CDR1 is DFQATT, CDR2 SNEGSKA, per germline (reference sequence). CDR3 region: CSARRTAEETQYF. The CDR3 region has the DNA TGCAGTGCTAGAAGGACTGCCGAAGAGACCCAGTACTTC.

The V and J genes are TRBV24-1 and TRBJ2-3; D remains unclear. Per germline, CDR1 KGHDR and CDR2 SFDVKD. The CDR3 is 13 residues long. Trimming removed 0 bases from V and 4 bases from J, with 4 bases in between. In DNA form, the CDR3 reads TGTGCCACCAGTGATTTGGGGTCAGATACGCAGTATTTT. Translation: CATSDLGSDTQYF.

As to this clonotype: One end of the junction does not line up with germline, which may come from a read error. The chain recombines TRBV12-3 or TRBV12-4 with TRBJ2-7; D is ambiguous. The CDR3 has 15 amino acids. The DNA of the CDR3 is TGTGCCAGCAGTTTAGGACGGAATCCCCTCTACAAGCAGTACTTC. Translated, it gives CASSLGRNPLYKQYF.